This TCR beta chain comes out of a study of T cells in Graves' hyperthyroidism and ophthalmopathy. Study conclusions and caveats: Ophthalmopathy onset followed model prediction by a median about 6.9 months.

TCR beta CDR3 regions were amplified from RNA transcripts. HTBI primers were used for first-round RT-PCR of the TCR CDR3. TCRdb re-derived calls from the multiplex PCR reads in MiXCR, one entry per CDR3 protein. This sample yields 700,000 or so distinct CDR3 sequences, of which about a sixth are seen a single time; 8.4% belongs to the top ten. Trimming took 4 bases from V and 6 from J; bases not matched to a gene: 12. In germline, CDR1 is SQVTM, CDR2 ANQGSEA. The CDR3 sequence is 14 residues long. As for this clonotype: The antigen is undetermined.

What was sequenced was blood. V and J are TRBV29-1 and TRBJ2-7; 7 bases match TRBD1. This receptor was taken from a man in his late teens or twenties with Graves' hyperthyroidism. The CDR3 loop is CSVATEGASREQYF. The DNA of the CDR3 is TGCAGCGTTGCCACCGAGGGGGCCTCCCGCGAGCAGTACTTC.